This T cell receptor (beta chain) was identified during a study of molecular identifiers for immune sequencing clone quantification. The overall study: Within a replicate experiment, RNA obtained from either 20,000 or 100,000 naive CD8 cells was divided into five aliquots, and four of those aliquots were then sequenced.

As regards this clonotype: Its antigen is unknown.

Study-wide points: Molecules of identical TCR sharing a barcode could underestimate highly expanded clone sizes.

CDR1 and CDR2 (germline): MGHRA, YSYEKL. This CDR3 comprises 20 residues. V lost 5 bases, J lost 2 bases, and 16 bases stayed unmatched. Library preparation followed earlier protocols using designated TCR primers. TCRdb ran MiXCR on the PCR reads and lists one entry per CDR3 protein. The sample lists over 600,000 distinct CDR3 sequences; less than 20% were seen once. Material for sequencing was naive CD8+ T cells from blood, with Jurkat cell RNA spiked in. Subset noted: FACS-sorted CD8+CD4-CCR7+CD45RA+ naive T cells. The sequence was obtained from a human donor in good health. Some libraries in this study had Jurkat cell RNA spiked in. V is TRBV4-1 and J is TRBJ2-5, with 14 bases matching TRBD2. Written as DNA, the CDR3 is TGCGCCAGCAGCGGAACGGGACTAGCGGGGGACCACGGAGGGCAAGAGACCCAGTACTTC. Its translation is CASSGTGLAGDHGGQETQYF.